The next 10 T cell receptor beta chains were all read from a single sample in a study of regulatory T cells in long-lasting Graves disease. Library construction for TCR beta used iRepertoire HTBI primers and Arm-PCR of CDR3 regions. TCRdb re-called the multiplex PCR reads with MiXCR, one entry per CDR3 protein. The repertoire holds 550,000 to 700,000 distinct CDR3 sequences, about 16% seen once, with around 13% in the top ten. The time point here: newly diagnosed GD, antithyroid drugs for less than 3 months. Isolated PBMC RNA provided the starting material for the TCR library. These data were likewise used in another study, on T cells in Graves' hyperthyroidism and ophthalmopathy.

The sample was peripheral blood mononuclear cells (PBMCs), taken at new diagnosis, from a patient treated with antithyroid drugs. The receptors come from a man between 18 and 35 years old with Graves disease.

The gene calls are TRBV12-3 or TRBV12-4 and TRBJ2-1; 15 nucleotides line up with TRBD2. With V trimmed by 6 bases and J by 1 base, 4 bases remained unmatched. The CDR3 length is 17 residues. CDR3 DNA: TGTGCCAGCAGGGGACTAGCGGGAGGCCCTTCCTACAATGAGCAGTTCTTC. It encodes CASRGLAGGPSYNEQFF.

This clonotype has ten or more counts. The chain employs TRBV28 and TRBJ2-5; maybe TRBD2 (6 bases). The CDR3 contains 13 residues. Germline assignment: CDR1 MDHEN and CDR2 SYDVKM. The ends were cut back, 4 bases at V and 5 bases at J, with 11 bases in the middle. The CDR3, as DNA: TGTGCCAGCAGTTCCGGGGGTAGGGAGACCCAGTACTTC. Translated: CASSSGGRETQYF.

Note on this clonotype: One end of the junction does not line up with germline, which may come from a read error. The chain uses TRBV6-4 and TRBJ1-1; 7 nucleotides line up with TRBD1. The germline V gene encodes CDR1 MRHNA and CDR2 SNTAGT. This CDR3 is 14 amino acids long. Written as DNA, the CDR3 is TGTGCCAGCAGTTCAGGGGGGCGCCCCTCGATGCACCTCTTT. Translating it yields CASSSGGRPSMHLF.

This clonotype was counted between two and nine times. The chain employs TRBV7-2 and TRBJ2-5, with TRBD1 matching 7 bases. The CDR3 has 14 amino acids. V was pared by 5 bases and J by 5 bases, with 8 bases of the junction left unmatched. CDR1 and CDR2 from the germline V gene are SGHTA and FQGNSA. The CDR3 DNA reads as TGTGCCAGCAGCCGCCAGGGGGTAGATGAGACCCAGTACTTC. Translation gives CASSRQGVDETQYF. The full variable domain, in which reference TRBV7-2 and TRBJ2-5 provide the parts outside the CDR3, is GAGVSQSPSNKVTEKGKDVELRCDPISGHTALYWYRQSLGQGLEFLIYFQGNSAPDKSGLPSDRFSAERTGGSVSTLTIQRTQQEDSAVYLCASSRQGVDETQYFGPGTRLLVL.

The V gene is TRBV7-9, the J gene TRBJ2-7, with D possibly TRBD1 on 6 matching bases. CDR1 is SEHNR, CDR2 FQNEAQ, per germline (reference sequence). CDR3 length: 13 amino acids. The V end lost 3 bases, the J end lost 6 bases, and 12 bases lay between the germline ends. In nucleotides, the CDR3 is TGTGCCAGCAGCTTTCGATCCAGGGGCGAGCAGTACTTC. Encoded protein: CASSFRSRGEQYF. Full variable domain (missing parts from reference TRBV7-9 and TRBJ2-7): DTGVSQNPRHKITKRGQNVTFRCDPISEHNRLYWYRQTLGQGPEFLTYFQNEAQLEKSRLLSDRFSAERPKGSFSTLEIQRTEQGDSAMYLCASSFRSRGEQYFGPGTRLTVT.

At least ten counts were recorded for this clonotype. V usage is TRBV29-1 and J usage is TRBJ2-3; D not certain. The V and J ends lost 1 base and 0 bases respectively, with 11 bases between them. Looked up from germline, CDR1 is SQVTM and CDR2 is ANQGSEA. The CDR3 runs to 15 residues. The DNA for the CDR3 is TGCAGCGTTGAAGTGGGCACAACTAGCACAGATACGCAGTATTTT. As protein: CSVEVGTTSTDTQYF.

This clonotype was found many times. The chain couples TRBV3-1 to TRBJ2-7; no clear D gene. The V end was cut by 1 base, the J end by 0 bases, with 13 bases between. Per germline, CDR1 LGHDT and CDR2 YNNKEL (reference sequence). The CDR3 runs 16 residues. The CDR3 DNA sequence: TGTGCCAGCAGCCAAGGGGGTGGGCTCGGCTCCTACGAGCAGTACTTC. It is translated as CASSQGGGLGSYEQYF.

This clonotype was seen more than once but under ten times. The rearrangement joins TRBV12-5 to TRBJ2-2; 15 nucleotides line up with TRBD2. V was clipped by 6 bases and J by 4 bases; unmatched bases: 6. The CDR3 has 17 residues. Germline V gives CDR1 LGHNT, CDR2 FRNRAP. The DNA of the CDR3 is TGTGCTAGTGGCACGGGACTAGCGGGAGGCAGCACCGGGGAGCTGTTTTTT. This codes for CASGTGLAGGSTGELFF.

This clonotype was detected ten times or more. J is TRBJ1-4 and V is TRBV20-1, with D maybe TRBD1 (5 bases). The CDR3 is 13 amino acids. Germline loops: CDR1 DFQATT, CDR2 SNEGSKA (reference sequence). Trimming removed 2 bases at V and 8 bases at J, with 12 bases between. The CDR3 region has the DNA TGCAGTGCTAGATCAGGGTCTTACGAAAAACTGTTTTTT. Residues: CSARSGSYEKLFF.

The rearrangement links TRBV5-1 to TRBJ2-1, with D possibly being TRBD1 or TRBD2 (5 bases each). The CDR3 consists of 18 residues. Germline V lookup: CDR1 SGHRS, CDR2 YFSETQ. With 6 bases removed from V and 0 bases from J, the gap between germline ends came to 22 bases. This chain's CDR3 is CASTDRDRQDRSYNEQFF. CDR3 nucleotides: TGCGCCAGCACGGACCGGGACCGCCAAGATCGCTCCTACAATGAGCAGTTCTTC.